This T cell receptor (beta chain) originates from a study of T cell responses to AZD1222 COVID-19 vaccine. This clone has a handful of counts. Its antigen is still unknown. Method: immunoSEQ multiplex PCR; TCRdb's copy keeps in-frame clones and lacks some. Of approximately 130,000 clones listed, approximately 85% are singletons. Trimming took off 0 bases at V and 8 bases at J, with 7 bases between the two ends. The CDR3 loop spans 12 amino acids. The germline V gene has CDR1 SGHNT and CDR2 YENEEA. Whole-study findings and limits: Nearly half of the spike-specific TCRs reportedly recognize variant regions that carry no mutations. Recipients of two AZD1222 doses showed rising Spike-specific TCR breadth and depth. CD4 TCRs linked to vaccination spanned spike, dominating at 160-218 and 743-854. At study baseline, merely several AZD1222 recipients were seropositive.

Sequenced material: peripheral blood, taken 28 days after the second dose of the MenACWY control vaccine. The chain recombines TRBV11-3 with TRBJ1-2, with unresolved D. This clonotype originated in an adult who received the MenACWY meningococcal vaccine as a control. The DNA of the CDR3 is TGTGCCAGCAGCTTAGACACTAGGGGCTACACCTTC. Protein sequence: CASSLDTRGYTF.